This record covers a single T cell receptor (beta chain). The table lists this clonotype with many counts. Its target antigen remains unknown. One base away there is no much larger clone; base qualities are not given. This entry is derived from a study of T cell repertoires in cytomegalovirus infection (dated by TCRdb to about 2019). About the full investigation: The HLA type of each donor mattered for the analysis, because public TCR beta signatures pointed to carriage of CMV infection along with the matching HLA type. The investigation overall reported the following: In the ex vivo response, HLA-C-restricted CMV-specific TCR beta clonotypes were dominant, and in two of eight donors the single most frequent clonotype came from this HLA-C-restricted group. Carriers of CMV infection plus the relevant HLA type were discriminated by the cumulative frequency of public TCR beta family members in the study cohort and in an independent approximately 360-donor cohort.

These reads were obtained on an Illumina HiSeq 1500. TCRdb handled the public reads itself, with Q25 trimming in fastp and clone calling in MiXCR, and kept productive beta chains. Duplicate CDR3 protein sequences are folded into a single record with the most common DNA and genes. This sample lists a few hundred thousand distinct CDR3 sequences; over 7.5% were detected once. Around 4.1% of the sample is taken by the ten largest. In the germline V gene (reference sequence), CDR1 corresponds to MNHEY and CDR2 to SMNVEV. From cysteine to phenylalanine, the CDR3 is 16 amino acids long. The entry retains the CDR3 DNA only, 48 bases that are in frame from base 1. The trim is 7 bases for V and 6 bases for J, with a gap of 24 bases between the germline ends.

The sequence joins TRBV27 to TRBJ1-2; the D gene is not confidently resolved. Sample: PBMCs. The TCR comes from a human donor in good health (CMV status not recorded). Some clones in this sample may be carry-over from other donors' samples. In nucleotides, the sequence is TGTGCCAGCACCCAATGGTCGGACGGTGGAATTAATGGCTACACCTTC. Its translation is CASTQWSDGGINGYTF.